This T cell receptor beta chain was profiled in a study of blood T cell repertoires in COVID-19. Whole-study context: Samples representing acute and convalescent COVID-19 were sourced from the United States, Italy and Spain. Sample material is recorded as cDNA or gDNA derived from T cells, B-cell-depleted T cells, or PBMCs.

Authors' methods: Reference gene primer amplification in the assay estimated nucleated cell counts. Profiling relied on immunoSEQ multiplex PCR, and the TCRdb table lists in-frame clones only, not all of them. From that table come the V and J calls and clone size; the DNA was used to work out D and trimming. The data contain some 73,000 clones, around 90% of them singletons. The source is a human donor in a cohort sampled during active COVID-19. What was sequenced was peripheral blood.

CDR3 DNA sequence: TGTGCCAGCAGCTTAGCGAAGAAGGGGGCAAGCGGCTATGGCTACACCTTC. It specifies CASSLAKKGASGYGYTF. The chain is built from TRBV7-9 and TRBJ1-2; 7 bases match TRBD1. The V gene end was trimmed by 0 bases and the J gene end by 4 bases; junction bases not matched to a gene: 11. CDR1 is SEHNR, CDR2 FQNEAQ, per germline (reference sequence). The CDR3 extends over 17 amino acids.